The 6 T cell receptor beta chains below come from one sample, sequenced in a study of T cell responses to AZD1222 COVID-19 vaccine. Only in-frame clones appear in the TCRdb table, and some are missing; sequencing was by immunoSEQ multiplex PCR. The table lists approximately 100,000 clones, roughly nine tenths of them singletons. The specimen was peripheral blood, collected 28 days after the second AZD1222 dose. These receptors were collected from an adult who received the AZD1222 COVID-19 vaccine.

The chain joins TRBV28 to TRBJ1-5; D is unresolved. Germline CDR1 and CDR2: MDHEN and SYDVKM. V was pared by 2 bases and J by 8 bases, with 13 bases between. This CDR3 spans 14 amino acids. CDR3 DNA sequence: TGTGCCAGCAGTTTAGATCGTGGGCGGAAGCCCCAGCATTTT. Residues: CASSLDRGRKPQHF. The entire variable domain, with the rest obtained from reference TRBV28 and TRBJ1-5, is as follows: DVKVTQSSRYLVKRTGEKVFLECVQDMDHENMFWYRQDPGLGLRLIYFSYDVKMKEKGDIPEGYSVSREKKERFSLILESASTNQTSMYLCASSLDRGRKPQHFGDGTRLSIL.

The rearrangement links TRBV6-5 to TRBJ2-5; weak D call: TRBD1 (6 bases). The germline V gene encodes CDR1 MNHEY and CDR2 SVGAGI. This CDR3 comprises 13 residues. V lost 8 bases, J lost 5 bases, and 15 bases lay in between. The CDR3 spells CASRDTPLETQYF. The CDR3 nucleotides are TGTGCCAGCCGGGACACCCCATTGGAGACCCAGTACTTC.

The chain has TRBV3-1 (or the pseudogene TRBV3-2) and TRBJ2-3; 10 positions agree with TRBD2. The CDR3 runs to 15 residues. Germline CDR1 is LGHDT and CDR2 is YNNKEL (reference sequence). The junction had 6 bases not matched to a gene; V was cut back by 4 bases and J by 5 bases. This CDR3 is CASSRLAGVQDTQYF. The CDR3 nucleotides are TGTGCCAGCAGCCGCCTAGCGGGAGTACAAGATACGCAGTATTTT.

This clone occurred a few times. This rearrangement joins TRBV28 to TRBJ2-7, with 7 bases matching TRBD2. The germline V gene encodes CDR1 MDHEN and CDR2 SYDVKM. J lost 3 bases, V lost 4 bases, and 12 bases had no gene match. The CDR3 sequence is 16 residues long. The CDR3 sequence: CASSSGGSATHYEQYF. CDR3 sequence (DNA): TGTGCCAGCAGTTCGGGCGGGAGTGCCACGCACTACGAGCAGTACTTC.

V is TRBV28 and J is TRBJ1-2; 7 bases are shared with TRBD1. CDR3 length equals 15 residues. In germline, CDR1 is MDHEN, CDR2 SYDVKM. The trim removed 6 bases at V and 4 bases at J, leaving 11 bases unmatched. Written as DNA, the CDR3 is TGTGCCAGCAGCCACCCCGGACAGGCTCCCTATGGCTACACCTTC. It codes for CASSHPGQAPYGYTF.

The V call is TRBV5-4, the J call TRBJ2-7, with TRBD2 identical over 9 bases. The CDR3 is 14 amino acids. V gave up 4 bases and J gave up 4 bases; unmatched junction bases: 6. Germline V gene data show CDR1 as SGHNT and CDR2 as YYREEE (reference sequence). The CDR3 spells CASSPAGGNYEQYF. CDR3 nucleotides: TGTGCCAGCAGCCCAGCGGGAGGAAATTACGAGCAGTACTTC. Complete variable domain (other parts from reference TRBV5-4 and TRBJ2-7): ETGVTQSPTHLIKTRGQQVTLRCSSQSGHNTVSWYQQALGQGPQFIFQYYREEENGRGNFPPRFSGLQFPNYSSELNVNALELDDSALYLCASSPAGGNYEQYFGPGTRLTVT.